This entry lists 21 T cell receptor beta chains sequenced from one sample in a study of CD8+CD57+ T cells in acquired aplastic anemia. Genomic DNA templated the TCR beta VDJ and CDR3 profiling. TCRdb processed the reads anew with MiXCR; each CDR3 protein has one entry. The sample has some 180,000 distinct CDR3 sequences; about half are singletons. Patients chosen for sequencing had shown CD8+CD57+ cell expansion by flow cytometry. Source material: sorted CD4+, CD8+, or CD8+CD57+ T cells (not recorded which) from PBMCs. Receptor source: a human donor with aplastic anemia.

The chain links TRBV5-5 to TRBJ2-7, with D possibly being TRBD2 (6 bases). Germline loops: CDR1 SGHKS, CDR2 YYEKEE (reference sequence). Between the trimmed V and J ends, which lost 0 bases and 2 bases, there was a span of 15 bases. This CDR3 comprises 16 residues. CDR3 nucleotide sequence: TGTGCCAGCAGCTTGGGGTTCGGGACTGCCGCCTACGAGCAGTACTTC. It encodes CASSLGFGTAAYEQYF.

The CDR3 DNA sequence: TGTGCCACCAGTGATCCCTCATCAGATACGCAGTATTTT. This encodes CATSDPSSDTQYF. V usage is TRBV24-1 and J usage is TRBJ2-3; D call uncertain. Germline CDR1 and CDR2: KGHDR and SFDVKD. The CDR3 is made up of 13 amino acids. V was shortened by 3 bases and J by 4 bases, with 7 bases between the two germline ends.

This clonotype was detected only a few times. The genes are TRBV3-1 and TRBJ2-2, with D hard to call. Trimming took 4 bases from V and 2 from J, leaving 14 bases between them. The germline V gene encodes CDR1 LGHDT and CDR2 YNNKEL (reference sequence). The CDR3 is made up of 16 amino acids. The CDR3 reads CASSRLSAINTGELFF. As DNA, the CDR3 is TGTGCCAGCAGCCGATTAAGCGCAATCAACACCGGGGAGCTGTTTTTT.

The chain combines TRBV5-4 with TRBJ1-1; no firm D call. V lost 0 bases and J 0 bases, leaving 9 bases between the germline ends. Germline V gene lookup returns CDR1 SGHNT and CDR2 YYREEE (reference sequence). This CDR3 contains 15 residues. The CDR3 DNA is TGTGCCAGCAGCTTGGTAGGGCCCCTGAACACTGAAGCTTTCTTT. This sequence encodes CASSLVGPLNTEAFF. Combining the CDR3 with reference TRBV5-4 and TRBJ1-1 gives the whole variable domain ETGVTQSPTHLIKTRGQQVTLRCSSQSGHNTVSWYQQALGQGPQFIFQYYREEENGRGNFPPRFSGLQFPNYSSELNVNALELDDSALYLCASSLVGPLNTEAFFGQGTRLTVV.

CDR3 protein: CASSIGQGAIYEQYF. For the CDR3, the DNA is TGTGCCAGTAGTATAGGGCAGGGGGCGATCTACGAGCAGTACTTC. The genes are TRBV19 and TRBJ2-7, with 8 bases identical to TRBD1. Germline loops: CDR1 LNHDA, CDR2 SQIVND (reference sequence). This CDR3 spans 15 amino acids. V was clipped by 1 base and J by 3 bases; unmatched bases: 5.

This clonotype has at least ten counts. The CDR3 coding sequence is TGTGCCAGCAGCTTCCCCGACAGCCAAGAGACCCAGTACTTC. This gives the protein CASSFPDSQETQYF. The V and J genes are TRBV5-4 and TRBJ2-5, with D perhaps TRBD1 (5 bases). Trimming shortened V by 2 bases and J by 1 base, and 9 bases separated the two germline ends. The CDR3 covers 14 residues. From germline, CDR1 is SGHNT and CDR2 YYREEE (reference sequence).

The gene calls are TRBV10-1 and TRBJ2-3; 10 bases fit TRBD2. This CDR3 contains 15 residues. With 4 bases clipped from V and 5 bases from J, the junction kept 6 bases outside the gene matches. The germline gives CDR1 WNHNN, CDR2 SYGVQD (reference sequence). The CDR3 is CASSASPSGGDTQYF. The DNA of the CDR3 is TGCGCCAGCAGTGCTAGCCCTAGCGGGGGAGATACGCAGTATTTT.

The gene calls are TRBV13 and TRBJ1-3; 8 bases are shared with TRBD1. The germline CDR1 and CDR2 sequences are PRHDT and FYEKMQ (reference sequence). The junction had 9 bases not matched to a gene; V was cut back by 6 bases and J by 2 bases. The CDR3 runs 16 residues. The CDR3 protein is CASSPPSGGTGNTIYF. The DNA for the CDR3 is TGTGCCAGCAGTCCCCCGTCAGGGGGCACTGGAAACACCATATATTTT.

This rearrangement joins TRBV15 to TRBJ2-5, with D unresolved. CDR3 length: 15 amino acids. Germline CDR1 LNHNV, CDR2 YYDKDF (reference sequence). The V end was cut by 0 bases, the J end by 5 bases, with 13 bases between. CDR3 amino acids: CATSRDSLDRETQYF. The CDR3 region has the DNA TGTGCCACCAGCAGAGACTCACTCGATAGGGAGACCCAGTACTTC.

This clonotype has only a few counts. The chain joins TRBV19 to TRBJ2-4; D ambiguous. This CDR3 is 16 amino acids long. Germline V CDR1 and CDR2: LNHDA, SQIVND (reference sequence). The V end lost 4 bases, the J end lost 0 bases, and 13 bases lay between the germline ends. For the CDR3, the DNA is TGTGCCAGTAGTAAAGCCCATGACCTAGCCAAAAACATTCAGTACTTC. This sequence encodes CASSKAHDLAKNIQYF.

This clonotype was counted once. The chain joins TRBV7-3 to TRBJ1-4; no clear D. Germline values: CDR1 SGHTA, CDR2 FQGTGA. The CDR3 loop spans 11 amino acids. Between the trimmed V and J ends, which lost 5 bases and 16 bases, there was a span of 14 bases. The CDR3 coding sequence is TGTGCCAGCAGCCCCCGATTCGGGAGGTTTTTT. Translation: CASSPRFGRFF.

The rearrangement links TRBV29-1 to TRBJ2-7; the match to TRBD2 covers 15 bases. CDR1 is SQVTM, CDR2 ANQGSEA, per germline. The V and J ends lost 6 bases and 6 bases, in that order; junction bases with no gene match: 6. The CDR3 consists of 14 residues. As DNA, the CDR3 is TGCAGCGTCTCCGGGACTAGCGGGAGGCTCGAGCAGTACTTC. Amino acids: CSVSGTSGRLEQYF.

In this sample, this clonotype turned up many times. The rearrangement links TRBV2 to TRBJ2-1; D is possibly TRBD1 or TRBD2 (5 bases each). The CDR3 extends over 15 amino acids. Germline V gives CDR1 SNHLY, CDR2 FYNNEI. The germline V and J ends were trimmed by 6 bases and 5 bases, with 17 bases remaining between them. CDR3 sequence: CASRAGTQVHNEQFF. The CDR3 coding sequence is TGTGCCAGCAGGGCCGGGACCCAGGTCCACAATGAGCAGTTCTTC.

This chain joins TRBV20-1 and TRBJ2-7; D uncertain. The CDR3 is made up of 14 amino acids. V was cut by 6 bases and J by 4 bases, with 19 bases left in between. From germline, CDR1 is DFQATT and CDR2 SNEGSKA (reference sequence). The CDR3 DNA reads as TGCAGTGCCCCTCCCCCGAACAGAGGTTACGAGCAGTACTTC. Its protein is CSAPPPNRGYEQYF.

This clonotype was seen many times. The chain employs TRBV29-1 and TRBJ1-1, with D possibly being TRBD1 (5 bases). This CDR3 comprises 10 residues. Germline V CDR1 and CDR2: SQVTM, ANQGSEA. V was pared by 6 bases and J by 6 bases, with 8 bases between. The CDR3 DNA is TGCAGCGTAATAGGGGCTGAAGCTTTCTTT. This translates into CSVIGAEAFF. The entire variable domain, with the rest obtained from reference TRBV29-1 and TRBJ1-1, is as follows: SAVISQKPSRDICQRGTSLTIQCQVDSQVTMMFWYRQQPGQSLTLIATANQGSEATYESGFVIDKFPISRPNLTFSTLTVSNMSPEDSSIYLCSVIGAEAFFGQGTRLTVV.

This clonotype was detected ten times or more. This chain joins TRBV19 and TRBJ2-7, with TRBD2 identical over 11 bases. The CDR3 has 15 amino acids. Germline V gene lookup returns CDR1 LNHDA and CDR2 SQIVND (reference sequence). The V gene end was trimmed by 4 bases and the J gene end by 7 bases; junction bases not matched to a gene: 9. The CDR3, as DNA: TGTGCCAGTAGTAATATGGTAGCGGGGGGGCAGGAGCAGTACTTC. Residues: CASSNMVAGGQEQYF.

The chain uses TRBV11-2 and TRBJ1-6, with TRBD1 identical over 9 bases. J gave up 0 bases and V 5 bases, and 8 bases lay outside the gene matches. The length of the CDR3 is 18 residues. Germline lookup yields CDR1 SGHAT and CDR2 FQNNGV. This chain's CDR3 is CASSLGTGTLSYNSPLHF. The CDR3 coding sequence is TGTGCCAGCAGCCTAGGGACAGGGACTCTCTCCTATAATTCACCCCTCCACTTT.

The CDR3 is CASKVGGTNEQFF. In DNA, the CDR3 is TGTGCCAGCAAAGTGGGAGGGACTAATGAGCAGTTCTTC. The chain employs TRBV5-5 and TRBJ2-1; 7 bases fit TRBD2. The trim removed 6 bases at V and 7 bases at J, leaving 7 bases unmatched. In germline, CDR1 is SGHKS, CDR2 YYEKEE (reference sequence). This CDR3 has 13 residues.

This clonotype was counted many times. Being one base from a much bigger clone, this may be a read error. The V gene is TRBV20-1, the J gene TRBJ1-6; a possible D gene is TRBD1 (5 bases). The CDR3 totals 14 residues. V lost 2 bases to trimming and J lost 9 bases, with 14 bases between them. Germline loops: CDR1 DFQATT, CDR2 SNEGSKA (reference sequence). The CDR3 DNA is TGCAGTGCTAGACCCCAGGGTCCCATTTCACCCCTCCACTTT. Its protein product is CSARPQGPISPLHF.

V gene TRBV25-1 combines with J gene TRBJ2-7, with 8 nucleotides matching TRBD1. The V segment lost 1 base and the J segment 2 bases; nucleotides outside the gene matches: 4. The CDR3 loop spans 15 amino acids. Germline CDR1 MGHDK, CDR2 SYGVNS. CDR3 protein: CASSEWGTGTYEQYF. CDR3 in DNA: TGTGCCAGCAGTGAATGGGGGACAGGCACCTACGAGCAGTACTTC.

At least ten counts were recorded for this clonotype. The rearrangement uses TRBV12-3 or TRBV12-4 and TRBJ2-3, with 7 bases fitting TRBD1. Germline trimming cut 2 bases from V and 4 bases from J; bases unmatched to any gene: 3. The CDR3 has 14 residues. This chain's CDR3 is CASSLMQGADTQYF. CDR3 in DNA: TGTGCCAGCAGTTTAATGCAGGGGGCAGATACGCAGTATTTT.